The entry below gives a single T cell receptor beta chain sequence along with its context. The record originates from a study of blood T cell repertoires in COVID-19. Study-wide background: The analysed material was cDNA or gDNA that came from T cells, B-cell-depleted T cells, or PBMCs.

TCRdb keeps only in-frame clones here, not all; method: immunoSEQ multiplex PCR. The repertoire holds roughly 60,000 clones, with 82% as singletons. The V and J ends lost 6 bases and 3 bases respectively, with 17 bases between them. The CDR3 extends over 14 amino acids. Germline CDR1 reads SQVTM; CDR2 reads ANQGSEA. This sequence was found in a man aged 60 to 69 with acute or convalescent COVID-19. The chain has TRBV29-1 and TRBJ1-1; the D gene is possibly TRBD1 (5 bases). Sequences were obtained from peripheral blood. The CDR3 loop reads CSVVGRGVDTEAFF. CDR3 coding DNA: TGCAGCGTAGTGGGGCGCGGGGTGGACACTGAAGCTTTCTTT.